This T cell receptor (beta chain) was observed in a study of blood T cell repertoires in COVID-19. The repertoire was sequenced with immunoSEQ multiplex PCR; TCRdb's copy has only in-frame clones and lacks some. Among roughly 16,000 clones listed, more than 80% were seen once. Germline loops: CDR1 SGHDT, CDR2 YYEEEE. V lost 4 bases, J lost 9 bases, and 9 bases stayed unmatched. CDR3 length: 15 amino acids. Material: peripheral blood. The V gene is TRBV5-6, the J gene TRBJ1-6; TRBD1 matches at 8 bases. This receptor was taken from a human donor in a cohort sampled during active COVID-19. CDR3 in amino acids: CASSMETGGSSPLHF. The CDR3 nucleotides are TGTGCCAGCAGCATGGAAACAGGGGGTAGTTCACCCCTCCACTTT.